Presented here are 9 T cell receptor beta chains from one specimen sequenced in a study of cytomegalovirus exposure and HLA in healthy donors. PCR involved 60 Vbeta and 13 Jbeta primers. Data came from immunoSEQ multiplex PCR; TCRdb stores just in-frame clones and leaves some out. This sample has some 150,000 clones, with approximately 60% found just once. Sequencing was done on a sample of PBMCs. These receptors were obtained from a woman between 55 and 75 years old in good health and CMV-seropositive.

CDR3 bases: TGTGCCATCAGTGAGTCCGGGACTAGCGGGCCAATCTACGAGCAGTACTTC. Amino acid sequence: CAISESGTSGPIYEQYF. This rearrangement joins TRBV10-3 to TRBJ2-7; TRBD2 agrees at 12 bases. This CDR3 has 17 residues. The ends lost 0 bases at V and 3 bases at J; junction bases unmatched: 6. CDR1 is ENHRY and CDR2 is SYGVKD in the germline V gene.

The gene calls are TRBV10-3 and TRBJ2-3; TRBD1 matches 10 bases. The V segment lost 2 bases and the J segment 3 bases; nucleotides outside the gene matches: 8. The CDR3 runs 17 residues. Germline V gene lookup returns CDR1 ENHRY and CDR2 SYGVKD. CDR3 nucleotides: TGTGCCATCAGTGAGCAACTCGCGGGACAGGGGACAGATACGCAGTATTTT. Translation gives CAISEQLAGQGTDTQYF.

The chain uses TRBV4-2 and TRBJ2-7, with 12 positions matching TRBD2. The junction had 15 bases not matched to a gene; V was cut back by 0 bases and J by 6 bases. CDR1 and CDR2 from the germline V gene are LGHNA and YNFKEQ. The length of the CDR3 is 19 residues. The chain's CDR3 is CASSQEPSGRAGERSEQYF. Written as DNA, the CDR3 is TGTGCCAGCAGCCAAGAGCCTAGCGGGAGGGCCGGGGAACGTAGCGAGCAGTACTTC.

For the CDR3, the DNA is TGTGCCTGGAGTGTTCTCGGGGGGAGCGAAGCTTTCTTT. The encoded protein is CAWSVLGGSEAFF. V gene TRBV30 combines with J gene TRBJ1-1; perhaps TRBD1 as D (5 bases). V gave up 0 bases and J gave up 8 bases, with 13 bases separating them. The CDR3 runs to 13 residues. Germline V gene data show CDR1 as GTSNPN and CDR2 as SVGIG (reference sequence). Combining the CDR3 with reference TRBV30 and TRBJ1-1 gives the whole variable domain SQTIHQWPATLVQPVGSPLSLECTVEGTSNPNLYWYRQAAGRGLQLLFYSVGIGQISSEVPQNLSASRPQDRQFILSSKKLLLSDSGFYLCAWSVLGGSEAFFGQGTRLTVV.

The rearrangement links TRBV6-5 to TRBJ2-3; 7 nucleotides match TRBD2. There are 13 residues in the CDR3. The ends lost 5 bases at V and 7 bases at J; junction bases unmatched: 6. In germline, CDR1 is MNHEY, CDR2 SVGAGI. CDR3 sequence (DNA): TGTGCCAGCAGTACGACCGGGACTAATACGCAGTATTTT. Translation gives CASSTTGTNTQYF.

The V call is TRBV5-1, the J call TRBJ2-3; TRBD1 aligns across 9 bases. Trimming at V came to 4 bases and at J to 4 bases, leaving 10 bases not matched to a gene. The germline CDR1 and CDR2 sequences are SGHRS and YFSETQ. The CDR3 is made up of 16 amino acids. CDR3 sequence reads: CASSLQGARVADTQYF. CDR3 nucleotides: TGCGCCAGCAGCCTACAGGGGGCGCGGGTTGCAGATACGCAGTATTTT.

The genes are TRBV5-1 and TRBJ1-1, with D unresolved. CDR1 is SGHRS and CDR2 is YFSETQ in the germline V gene. The CDR3 extends over 11 amino acids. Between the trimmed V and J ends, which lost 2 bases and 7 bases, there was a span of 6 bases. The CDR3 here is CASSLEGEAFF. The CDR3 DNA follows: TGCGCCAGCAGCTTAGAGGGTGAAGCTTTCTTT.

In this sample, this clone turned up once. The V call is TRBV28, the J call TRBJ2-7, with D possibly matching TRBD1 (5 bases). This CDR3 is built from 13 residues. Germline-derived CDR1 and CDR2 are MDHEN and SYDVKM. V was shortened by 2 bases and J by 1 base, with 6 bases between the two germline ends. The CDR3 DNA is TGTGCCAGCAGTTTACAGGGATCCTACGAGCAGTACTTC. Translation gives CASSLQGSYEQYF.

The V gene is TRBV4-3, the J gene TRBJ2-1, with D unresolved. Germline CDR1 reads LGHNA; CDR2 reads YSLEER. The CDR3 spans 16 residues. V was pared by 0 bases and J by 0 bases, with 9 bases between. CDR3: CASSQDRGPSYNEQFF. CDR3 nucleotides: TGCGCCAGCAGCCAAGATCGAGGCCCCTCCTACAATGAGCAGTTCTTC.